This T cell receptor (beta chain) is from a study of cytomegalovirus exposure and HLA in healthy donors. Vbeta (60) and Jbeta (13) primers were used in the PCR. The protocol was immunoSEQ multiplex PCR, while the TCRdb copy is restricted to in-frame clones and leaves out a portion. Seen here are some 180,000 clones, roughly 77% observed once, and the top ten hold approximately 2.1%. Germline trimming cut 1 base from V and 1 base from J; bases unmatched to any gene: 8. CDR3 length: 17 residues. Germline CDR1 and CDR2: LNHNV and YYDKDF (reference sequence). Sequencing was carried out using PBMCs. The rearrangement joins TRBV15 to TRBJ2-3; 7 bases are a match to TRBD1. This receptor was obtained from a woman between 25 and 40 years old in good health and CMV-seronegative. DNA of the CDR3: TGTGCCACCAGCAGAGCTTTACAGGGGTCTGGCACAGATACGCAGTATTTT. It yields the protein CATSRALQGSGTDTQYF.